Following are 2 T cell receptor beta chains from one sample sequenced in a study of cytomegalovirus exposure and HLA in healthy donors. In the PCR, 60 Vbeta and 13 Jbeta primers were used. Assay: immunoSEQ multiplex PCR; the TCRdb copy retains only in-frame clones and omits some. This table has approximately 170,000 clones, 65% to 70% appearing once. The sequencing sample was made of PBMCs. The receptors originated from a woman aged 18-29 years in good health and CMV-seropositive.

The CDR3 bases are TGCGCCAGCAGCCATCTTGCTACACAGGGTGGAAACACCATATATTTT. Amino acid sequence: CASSHLATQGGNTIYF. The V and J genes are TRBV4-1 and TRBJ1-3; tentative D call: TRBD1 (6 bases). In germline, CDR1 is MGHRA, CDR2 YSYEKL. The CDR3 extends over 16 amino acids. Deletions cut 3 bases from V and 3 bases from J, with 15 bases between.

The chain couples TRBV19 to TRBJ1-6, with D maybe TRBD1 (5 bases). The V end lost 4 bases, the J end lost 8 bases, and 18 bases lay between the germline ends. Germline V CDR1 and CDR2: LNHDA, SQIVND (reference sequence). The CDR3 loop spans 16 amino acids. The CDR3 bases are TGTGCCAGTAGTACACTCCTCAGGGTGGCGGATTCACCCCTCCACTTT. This translates into CASSTLLRVADSPLHF.